The 6 T cell receptor beta chains below all came from one sample that was sequenced in a study of human T cells and chemical hapten exposure. Each CDR3 protein gets one entry after TCRdb re-called the RACE reads with MiXCR. The data contain under 400,000 distinct CDR3 sequences, more than 4.5% of them singletons. As to time point: pre-sensitization, week 0. Treatment of the sample: therapeutic diphenylcyclopropenone sensitization with weekly scalp DPC. Sequencing was performed on whole blood, taken in connection with sensitization to the hapten diphenylcyclopropenone (DPC). These receptors were taken from a woman in her forties or fifties with alopecia areata. Some clones in this sample may be carry-over from other donors' samples.

This clonotype has a count of ten or more. The rearrangement uses TRBV27 and TRBJ2-6, with D possibly matching TRBD2 (7 bases). The CDR3 length is 17 residues. Germline lookup yields CDR1 MNHEY and CDR2 SMNVEV (reference sequence). Trimming pared 5 bases from V and 0 bases from J, leaving 14 bases between. CDR3 coding DNA: TGTGCCAGCAGTGGGGGGGCGATTAGCTCTGGGGCCAACGTCCTGACTTTC. It is translated as CASSGGAISSGANVLTF.

V usage is TRBV29-1 and J usage is TRBJ1-1, with 12 bases aligning to TRBD1. Germline CDR1 reads SQVTM; CDR2 reads ANQGSEA. The trim removed 6 bases at V and 4 bases at J, leaving 9 bases unmatched. The CDR3 covers 15 residues. The CDR3 nucleotides are TGCAGCGTGCCCGGGACAGGGGGCTTTACCACTGAAGCTTTCTTT. This encodes CSVPGTGGFTTEAFF.

The sample holds many counts of this clonotype. This chain uses TRBV9 with TRBJ1-3; D is ambiguous. Trimming cost V 0 bases and J 4 bases, with 8 bases left between them. The CDR3 contains 14 residues. Germline lookup yields CDR1 SGDLS and CDR2 YYNGEE. The CDR3 coding sequence is TGTGCCAGCAGCGTAGAACCGGTCGGAAACACCATATATTTT. As protein: CASSVEPVGNTIYF.

The V call is TRBV12-3 or TRBV12-4, the J call TRBJ2-3, with TRBD1 identical over 9 bases. This CDR3 has 16 amino acids. J was trimmed by 2 bases and V by 4 bases; bases with no gene match: 7. CDR3: CASSWGQGQATDTQYF. CDR3 sequence (DNA): TGTGCCAGCAGTTGGGGACAGGGCCAGGCCACAGATACGCAGTATTTT.

In its sample, this clonotype was seen many times. V and J are TRBV7-2 and TRBJ2-1; 9 bases agree with TRBD2. This CDR3 is 15 amino acids long. Germline trimming cut 5 bases from V and 5 bases from J; bases unmatched to any gene: 7. Germline assignment: CDR1 SGHTA and CDR2 FQGNSA. CDR3 region: CASSDSGSRNNEQFF. CDR3 DNA: TGTGCCAGCAGCGATAGCGGGAGTCGTAACAATGAGCAGTTCTTC.

In this sample, this clonotype turned up many times. J is TRBJ2-1 and V is TRBV4-2, with D possibly being TRBD2 (5 bases). The V end lost 0 bases, the J end lost 2 bases, and 11 bases lay between the germline ends. Germline CDR1 is LGHNA and CDR2 is YNFKEQ. The CDR3 loop spans 16 amino acids. CDR3 sequence reads: CASSQERSGAYNEQFF. CDR3 bases: TGTGCCAGCAGCCAAGAACGGAGCGGAGCCTACAATGAGCAGTTCTTC.